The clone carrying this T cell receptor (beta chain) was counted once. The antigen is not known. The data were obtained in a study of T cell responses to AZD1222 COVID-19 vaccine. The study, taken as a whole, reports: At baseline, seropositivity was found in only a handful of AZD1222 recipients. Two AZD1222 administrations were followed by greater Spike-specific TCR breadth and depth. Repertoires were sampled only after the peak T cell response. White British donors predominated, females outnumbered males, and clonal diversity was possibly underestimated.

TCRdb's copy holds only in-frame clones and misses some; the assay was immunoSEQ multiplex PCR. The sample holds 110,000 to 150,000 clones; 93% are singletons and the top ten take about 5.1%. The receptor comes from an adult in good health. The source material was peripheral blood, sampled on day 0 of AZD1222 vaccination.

For the CDR3, the DNA is TGTGCCAGCAGGGGCCTTTCAGCTAATGAAAAACTGTTTTTT. It is translated as CASRGLSANEKLFF. This sequence joins TRBV5-5 and TRBJ1-4; no clear D. From germline, CDR1 is SGHKS and CDR2 YYEKEE (reference sequence). CDR3 size: 14 residues. V was pared by 5 bases and J by 3 bases, with 11 bases between. The variable domain in full, completed from reference TRBV5-5 and TRBJ1-4, reads DAGVTQSPTHLIKTRGQQVTLRCSPISGHKSVSWYQQVLGQGPQFIFQYYEKEERGRGNFPDRFSARQFPNYSSELNVNALLLGDSALYLCASRGLSANEKLFFGSGTQLSVL.